This TCR beta chain was captured in a study of shared clonotypes between healthy human individuals. The CDR3 sequence is 17 residues long. V gave up 5 bases and J gave up 7 bases; unmatched junction bases: 16. Germline assignment: CDR1 SGHNT and CDR2 YENEEA. The protocol was immunoSEQ multiplex PCR, while the TCRdb copy is restricted to in-frame clones and leaves out a portion. Of a few hundred thousand clones in the sample, around 79% were seen once. The TCR was taken from a man aged 25 to 40 in good health. The sample comprised memory CD4+ T cells sorted from blood. Subset denoted: CD45RA-negative fraction. The chain joins TRBV11-3 to TRBJ2-7; 11 bases align to TRBD1. CDR3 residues: CASSPHPGTGGLVEQYF. The CDR3, as DNA: TGTGCCAGCAGCCCTCATCCCGGGACAGGGGGTCTGGTTGAGCAGTACTTC.